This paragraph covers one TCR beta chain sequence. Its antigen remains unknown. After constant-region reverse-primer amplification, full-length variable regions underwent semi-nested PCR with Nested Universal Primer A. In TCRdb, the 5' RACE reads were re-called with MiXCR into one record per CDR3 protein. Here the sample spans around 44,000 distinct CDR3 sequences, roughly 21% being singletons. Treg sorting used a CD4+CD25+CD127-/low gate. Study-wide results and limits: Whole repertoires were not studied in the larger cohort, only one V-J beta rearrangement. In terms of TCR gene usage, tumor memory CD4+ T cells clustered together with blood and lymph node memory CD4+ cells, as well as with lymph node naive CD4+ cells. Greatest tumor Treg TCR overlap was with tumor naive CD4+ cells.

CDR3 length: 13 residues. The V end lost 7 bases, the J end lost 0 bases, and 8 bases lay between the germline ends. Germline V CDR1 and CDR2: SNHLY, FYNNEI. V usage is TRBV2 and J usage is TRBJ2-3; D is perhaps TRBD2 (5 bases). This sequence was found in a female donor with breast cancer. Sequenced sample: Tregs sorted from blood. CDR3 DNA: TGTGCCAGCACCCGGAGGAGCACAGATACGCAGTATTTT. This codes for CASTRRSTDTQYF.